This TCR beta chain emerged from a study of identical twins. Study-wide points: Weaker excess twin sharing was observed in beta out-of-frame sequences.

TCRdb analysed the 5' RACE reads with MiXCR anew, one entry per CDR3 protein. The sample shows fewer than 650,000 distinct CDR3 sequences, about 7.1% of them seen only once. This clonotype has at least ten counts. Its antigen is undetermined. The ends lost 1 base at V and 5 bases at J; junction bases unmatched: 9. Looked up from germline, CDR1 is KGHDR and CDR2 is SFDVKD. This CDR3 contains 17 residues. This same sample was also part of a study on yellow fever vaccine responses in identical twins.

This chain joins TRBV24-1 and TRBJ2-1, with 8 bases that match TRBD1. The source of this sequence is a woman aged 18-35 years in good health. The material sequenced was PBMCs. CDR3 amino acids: CATSDFSSTGGHNEQFF. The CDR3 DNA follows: TGTGCCACCAGTGATTTTTCGTCCACAGGGGGACACAATGAGCAGTTCTTC.